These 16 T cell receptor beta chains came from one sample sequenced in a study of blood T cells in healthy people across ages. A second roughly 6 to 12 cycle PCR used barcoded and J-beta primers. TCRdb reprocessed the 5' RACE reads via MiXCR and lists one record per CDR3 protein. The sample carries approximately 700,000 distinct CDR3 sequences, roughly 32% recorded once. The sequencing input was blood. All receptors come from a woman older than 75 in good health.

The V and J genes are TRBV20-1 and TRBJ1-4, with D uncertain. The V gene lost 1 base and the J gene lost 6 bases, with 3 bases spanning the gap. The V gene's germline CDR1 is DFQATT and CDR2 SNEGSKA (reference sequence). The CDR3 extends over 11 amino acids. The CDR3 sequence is CSARVYEKLFF. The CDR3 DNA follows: TGCAGTGCTAGAGTATATGAAAAACTGTTTTTT.

Written as DNA, the CDR3 is TGTGCCAGCACCGAGGGGACAGCGGGGACTGAAGCTTTCTTT. It encodes CASTEGTAGTEAFF. The J gene is TRBJ1-1, the V gene TRBV2; TRBD1 agrees at 7 bases. The CDR3 is 14 residues long. V shed 7 bases and J 5 bases; nucleotides not matched to a gene: 10. In germline, CDR1 is SNHLY, CDR2 FYNNEI. Full variable domain (remainder filled in from reference TRBV2 and TRBJ1-1): EPEVTQTPSHQVTQMGQEVILRCVPISNHLYFYWYRQILGQKVEFLVSFYNNEISEKSEIFDDQFSVERPDGSNFTLKIRSTKLEDSAMYFCASTEGTAGTEAFFGQGTRLTVV.

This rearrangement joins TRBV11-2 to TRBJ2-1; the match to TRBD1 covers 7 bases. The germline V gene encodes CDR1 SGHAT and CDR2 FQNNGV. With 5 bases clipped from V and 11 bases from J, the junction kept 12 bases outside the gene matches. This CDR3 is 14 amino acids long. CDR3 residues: CASSKQGPRYKQFF. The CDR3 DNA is TGTGCCAGCAGCAAACAGGGGCCGCGGTACAAGCAGTTCTTC.

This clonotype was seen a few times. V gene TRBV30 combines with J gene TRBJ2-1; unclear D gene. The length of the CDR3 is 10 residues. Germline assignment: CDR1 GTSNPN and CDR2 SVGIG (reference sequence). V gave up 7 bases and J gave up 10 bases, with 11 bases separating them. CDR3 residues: CASGFREQFF. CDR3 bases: TGTGCCTCCGGGTTTAGGGAGCAGTTCTTC.

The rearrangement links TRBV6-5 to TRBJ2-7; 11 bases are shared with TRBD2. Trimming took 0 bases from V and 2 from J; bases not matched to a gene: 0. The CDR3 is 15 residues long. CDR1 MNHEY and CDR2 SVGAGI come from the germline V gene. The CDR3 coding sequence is TGTGCCAGCAGTTACTCGACTAGCGGGGCCTACGAGCAGTACTTC. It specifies CASSYSTSGAYEQYF.

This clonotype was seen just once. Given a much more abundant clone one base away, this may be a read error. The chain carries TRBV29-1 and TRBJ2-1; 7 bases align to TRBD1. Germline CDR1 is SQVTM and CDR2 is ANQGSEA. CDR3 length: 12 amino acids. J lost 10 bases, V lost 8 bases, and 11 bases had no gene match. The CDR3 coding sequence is TGCAGCCGACGCAGGGGGATTTACGAGCAGTTCTTC. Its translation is CSRRRGIYEQFF.

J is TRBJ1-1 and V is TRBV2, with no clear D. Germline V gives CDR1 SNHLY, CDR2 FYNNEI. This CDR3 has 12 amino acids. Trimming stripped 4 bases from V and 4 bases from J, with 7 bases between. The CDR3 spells CASSAAGTEAFF. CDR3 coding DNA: TGTGCCAGCAGTGCGGCAGGCACTGAAGCTTTCTTT.

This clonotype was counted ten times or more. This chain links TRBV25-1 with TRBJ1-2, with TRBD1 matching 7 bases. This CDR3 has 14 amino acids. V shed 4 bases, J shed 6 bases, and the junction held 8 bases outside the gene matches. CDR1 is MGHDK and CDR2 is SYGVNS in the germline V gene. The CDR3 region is CASSGTGRQDGYTF. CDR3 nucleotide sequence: TGTGCCAGCAGTGGGACAGGAAGACAGGATGGCTACACCTTC.

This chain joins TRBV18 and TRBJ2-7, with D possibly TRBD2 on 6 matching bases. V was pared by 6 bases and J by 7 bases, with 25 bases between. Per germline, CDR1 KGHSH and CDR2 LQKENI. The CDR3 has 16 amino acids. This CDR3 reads CASSRVGRGDVNEQYF. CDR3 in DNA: TGTGCCAGCTCCCGTGTTGGGCGCGGGGACGTCAATGAGCAGTACTTC.

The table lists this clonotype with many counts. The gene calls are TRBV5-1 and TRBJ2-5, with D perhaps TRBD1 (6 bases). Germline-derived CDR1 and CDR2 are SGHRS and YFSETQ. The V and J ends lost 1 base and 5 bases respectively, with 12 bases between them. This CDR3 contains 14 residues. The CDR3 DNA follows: TGCGCCAGCAGCTTGACAGGGACCCGGGAGACCCAGTACTTC. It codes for CASSLTGTRETQYF.

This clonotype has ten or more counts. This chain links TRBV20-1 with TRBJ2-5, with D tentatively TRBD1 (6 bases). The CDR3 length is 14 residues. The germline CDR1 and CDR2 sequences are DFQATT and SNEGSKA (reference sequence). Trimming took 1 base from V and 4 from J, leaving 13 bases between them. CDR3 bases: TGCAGTGCTAGAGTACAGGGCCATACAGAGACCCAGTACTTC. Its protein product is CSARVQGHTETQYF.

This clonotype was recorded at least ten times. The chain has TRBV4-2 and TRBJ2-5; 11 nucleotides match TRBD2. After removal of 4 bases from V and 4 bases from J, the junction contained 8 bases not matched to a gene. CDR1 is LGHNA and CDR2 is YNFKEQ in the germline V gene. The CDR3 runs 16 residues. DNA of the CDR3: TGTGCCAGCAGCCTCCTAACCCTAGCGGGGGGAGAGACCCAGTACTTC. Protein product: CASSLLTLAGGETQYF.

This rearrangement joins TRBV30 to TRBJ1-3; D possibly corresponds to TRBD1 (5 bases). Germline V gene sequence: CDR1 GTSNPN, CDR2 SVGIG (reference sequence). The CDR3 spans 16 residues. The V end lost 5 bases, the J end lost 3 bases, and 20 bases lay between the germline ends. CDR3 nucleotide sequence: TGTGCCTGGGCCCGAGGTGGGACTGAATATGGAAACACCATATATTTT. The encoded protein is CAWARGGTEYGNTIYF.

CDR3 DNA sequence: TGCGCCAGCAGCCAAGTTTCAGGGGGGGGAGCTAACTATGGCTACACCTTC. Residues: CASSQVSGGGANYGYTF. This chain uses TRBV4-3 with TRBJ1-2; 7 nucleotides match TRBD1. Germline CDR1 is LGHNA and CDR2 is YSLEER. The CDR3 is 17 amino acids. The V gene end was trimmed by 1 base and the J gene end by 0 bases; junction bases not matched to a gene: 8.

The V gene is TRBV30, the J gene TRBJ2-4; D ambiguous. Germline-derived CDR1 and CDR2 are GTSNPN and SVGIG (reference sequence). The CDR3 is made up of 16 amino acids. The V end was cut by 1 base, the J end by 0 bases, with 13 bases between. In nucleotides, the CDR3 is TGTGCCTGGAGTGCGGGTCCTCTGGGAGCCAAAAACATTCAGTACTTC. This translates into CAWSAGPLGAKNIQYF.

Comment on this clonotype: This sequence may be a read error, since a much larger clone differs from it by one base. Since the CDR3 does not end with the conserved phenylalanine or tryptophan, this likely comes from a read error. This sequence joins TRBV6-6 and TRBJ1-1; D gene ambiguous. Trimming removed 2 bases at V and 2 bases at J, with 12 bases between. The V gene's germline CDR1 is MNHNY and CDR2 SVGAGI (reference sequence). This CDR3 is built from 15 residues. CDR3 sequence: CASSYGQALNTEAFC. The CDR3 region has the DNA TGTGCCAGCAGTTACGGTCAGGCTTTAAACACTGAAGCTTTCTGT.